Listed below are T cell receptor beta chains from one sample, sequenced in a study of blood T cell repertoires in COVID-19. Clones were sequenced by immunoSEQ multiplex PCR, and TCRdb holds only the in-frame ones, with some missing. The data hold approximately 200,000 clones, with roughly 92% observed a single time. Sequencing was performed on peripheral blood. These receptors were collected from a young man with COVID-19, enrolled during active disease. Both conserved end residues are part of each CDR3. The order of the fields is V gene, J gene, CDR3 protein.

TRBV7-9	TRBJ2-1	CASSSIRQGAYNEQFF
TRBV7-3	TRBJ1-1	CASSLWADTEAFF
TRBV6-6	TRBJ2-1	CASTLAGRDNEQFF
TRBV19	TRBJ2-2	CASSINGLGGTRELFF
TRBV5-6	TRBJ2-3	CASSNYRESTDTQYF
TRBV2	TRBJ2-3	CASRGVGSGGTDTQYF
TRBV5-1	TRBJ1-5	CTPGTGPRLSNQPQHF
TRBV10-3	TRBJ2-7	CAISDDRAKYEQYF
TRBV12-5	TRBJ1-6	CASPSVGGQGGKRYNSPLHF
TRBV11-2	TRBJ1-5	CASSPDTLPGRAGQPQHF
TRBV10-2	TRBJ1-5	CASSPTTGSNQPQHF
TRBV12-5	TRBJ2-2	CASGRTGASNTGELFF
TRBV27	TRBJ1-1	CASSFRQLNTEAFF
TRBV6-4	TRBJ1-1	CASGQDWNTEAFF
TRBV7-3	TRBJ1-2	CASSPGQNYGYTF
TRBV19	TRBJ1-2	CASTGRARFGYTF
TRBV6-5	TRBJ1-2	CASSLPDRGNGYTF
TRBV9	TRBJ1-1	CASSVEIGGGTRTEAFF
TRBV30	TRBJ1-2	CAWSKTVGYTF
TRBV14	TRBJ2-3	CASSQDGGPSTDTQYF
TRBV6-6	TRBJ2-1	CASSPGRTSGGYNEQFF
TRBV15	TRBJ2-7	CATSGGQGEYEQYF